The present entry profiles one T cell receptor (beta chain) with its context. Its target is unknown. CDR1 is SGHTA, CDR2 FQGNSA, per germline. The CDR3 contains 13 residues. Trimming removed 7 bases from V and 4 bases from J; junction bases left unmatched: 5. These data are taken from a study of siplizumab effects on memory and regulatory T cells. Regarding the study as a whole: Unstimulated subsets accounted for the mapping of only a minor share of the clones that were alloreactive. Greater diversity than memory cells seemed evident in naive T cells, which also appeared to be major alloresponse contributors.

Some 9.7 x 10^4 TCR templates were assayed per sample. Clones were sequenced by immunoSEQ multiplex PCR, and TCRdb holds only the in-frame ones, with some missing. Among about 100,000 clones listed, more than 90% were seen once. Sequencing was performed on CD4+ T cells sorted from blood. The TCR sequence derives from a human donor in good health. The rearrangement uses TRBV7-2 and TRBJ1-1; the match to TRBD1 covers 8 bases. The CDR3, as DNA: TGTGCCAGCAATAGACAGGGGAGCACTGAAGCTTTCTTT. It is translated as CASNRQGSTEAFF.